This TCR beta chain was profiled in a study of cytomegalovirus exposure and HLA in healthy donors. At the level of the study: An early release of data contained 75 million to 90 million unique TCRs, which came from HLA-typed donors.

In the case of this clone: Antigen: not known.

Study-wide results and caveats: Analysis was carried out at a later point, and it linked a missense DCLRE1C variant to TCR beta V- and J-gene trimming. Cytomegalovirus association was listed for 164 TCR beta chains. Earlier findings revealed that most TCR beta V segments proved productive either about 87% or about 30% of the time.

The CDR3 totals 16 residues. CDR1 and CDR2 (germline): MNHEY, SMNVEV (reference sequence). V lost 6 bases and J 3 bases, leaving 21 bases between the germline ends. The primer mix had 60 Vbeta and 13 Jbeta primers. Sequencing was performed with immunoSEQ multiplex PCR; in TCRdb, only in-frame clones are kept and a portion is missing. The table shows some 120,000 clones, with 75% to 85% occurring only once. Sequencing was done on a sample of PBMCs. The clonotype was recovered from a man aged 30 to 39 in good health and CMV-seropositive. V gene TRBV27 combines with J gene TRBJ2-7; maybe TRBD2 (6 bases). The CDR3 nucleotides read TGTGCCAGCAGAGGTTTTAGGATCGAGGGAGGCTACGAGCAGTACTTC. This codes for CASRGFRIEGGYEQYF.